This TCR beta chain was captured in a study of control samples from healthy donors and cancer patients. The protocol was immunoSEQ multiplex PCR, while the TCRdb copy is restricted to in-frame clones and leaves out a portion. The sample carries just over 150,000 clones, more than 85% recorded once. Germline CDR1 reads DFQATT; CDR2 reads SNEGSKA (reference sequence). After removal of 3 bases from V and 8 bases from J, the junction contained 7 bases not matched to a gene. The CDR3 has 13 residues. The rearrangement links TRBV20-1 to TRBJ2-1; 7 bases match TRBD1. Sample: blood. This sequence originates from a man in his forties or fifties in good health. CDR3 region: CSASQDRRHEQFF. CDR3 in DNA: TGCAGTGCTAGTCAGGACAGGCGGCATGAGCAGTTCTTC.